Listed below are T cell receptor beta chains from one sample, sequenced in a study of cytomegalovirus exposure and HLA in healthy donors. Using immunoSEQ multiplex PCR, the repertoire was profiled, and TCRdb retains in-frame clones only, with some absent. The sample consists of approximately 170,000 clones, 68% of them appearing once. The sequencing input was PBMCs. The receptor set was obtained from a young woman in good health and CMV-seropositive. The CDR3 runs from the conserved cysteine through the conserved F or W. The D gene is left open where the match is weak. The listing skips clone size in some rows; elsewhere it reads once, few, many or a size class.

>TRBV2|TRBJ1-2|TRBD1|.
CASSDDRGTYGYTF
TGTGCCAGCAGTGACGACAGGGGGACCTATGGCTACACCTTC
>TRBV5-4|TRBJ2-1|.|.
CASSLGTGALVEQFF
TGTGCCAGCAGTCTCGGTACAGGAGCTCTTGTTGAGCAGTTCTTC
>TRBV4-2|TRBJ2-3|TRBD2|.
CASSQASGLVSDTQYF
TGTGCCAGCAGCCAAGCTTCGGGACTAGTTTCAGATACGCAGTATTTT
>TRBV6-5|TRBJ2-7|.|.
CASSLQERSSYEQYF
TGTGCCAGCAGTTTACAGGAACGTAGCTCCTACGAGCAGTACTTC
>TRBV19|TRBJ2-1|.|few
CASSIVARVRNEQFF
TGTGCCAGTAGTATAGTTGCGCGGGTTCGGAATGAGCAGTTCTTC
>TRBV5-1|TRBJ2-7|TRBD1|.
CASSGTGVYEQYF
TGCGCCAGCAGCGGGACAGGAGTATACGAGCAGTACTTC
>TRBV6-6|TRBJ1-2|.|.
CASSQGTNYGYTF
TGTGCCAGCAGCCAGGGGACAAACTATGGCTACACCTTC
>TRBV18|TRBJ2-5|.|.
CASSPAGSGLYETQYF
TGTGCCAGCTCACCGGCGGGGTCTGGGCTATACGAGACCCAGTACTTC
>TRBV6-6|TRBJ1-2|.|once
CASSDPSVQVYGYTF
TGTGCCAGCAGTGACCCGTCTGTCCAGGTCTATGGCTACACCTTC
>TRBV18|TRBJ1-4|TRBD1|.
CASSPGQLNEKLFF
TGTGCCAGCTCACCGGGACAGCTTAATGAAAAACTGTTTTTT
>TRBV5-4|TRBJ2-7|.|.
CASSLKQGQNEQYF
TGTGCCAGCAGCTTGAAACAGGGTCAAAACGAGCAGTACTTC
>TRBV5-6|TRBJ1-2|TRBD1|few
CASSRGQGYGYTF
TGTGCCAGCAGCCGGGGACAGGGCTATGGCTACACCTTC
>TRBV19|TRBJ2-7|TRBD2|.
CASSRAGGFTYEQYF
TGTGCCAGTAGTAGGGCGGGAGGATTCACCTACGAGCAGTACTTC
>TRBV27|TRBJ1-2|TRBD1|once
CTSSSEVGQTPPIYGYTF
TGTACCAGCAGTTCCGAGGTGGGACAGACTCCACCCATCTATGGCTACACCTTC
>TRBV7-8|TRBJ2-3|.|once
CASSALSPGGKTRPYTQYF
TGTGCCAGCAGCGCCCTGAGCCCTGGCGGGAAGACCCGGCCTTATACGCAGTATTTT
>TRBV7-9|TRBJ2-1|.|few
CSSSSNILEQFF
TGTTCCAGCAGCTCTAATATTCTGGAGCAGTTCTTC